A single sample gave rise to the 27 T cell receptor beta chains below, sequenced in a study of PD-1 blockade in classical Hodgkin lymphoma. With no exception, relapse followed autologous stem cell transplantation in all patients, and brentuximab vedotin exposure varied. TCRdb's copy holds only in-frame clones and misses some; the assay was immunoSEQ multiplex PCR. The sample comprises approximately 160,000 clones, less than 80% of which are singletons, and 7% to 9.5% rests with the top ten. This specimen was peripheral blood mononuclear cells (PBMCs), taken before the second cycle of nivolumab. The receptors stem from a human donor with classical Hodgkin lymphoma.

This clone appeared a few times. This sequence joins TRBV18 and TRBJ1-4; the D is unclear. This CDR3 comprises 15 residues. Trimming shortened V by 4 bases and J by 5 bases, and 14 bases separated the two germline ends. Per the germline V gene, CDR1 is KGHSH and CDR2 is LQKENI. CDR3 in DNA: TGTGCCAGCTCACGGACGGACCAATTAAATGAAAAACTGTTTTTT. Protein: CASSRTDQLNEKLFF.

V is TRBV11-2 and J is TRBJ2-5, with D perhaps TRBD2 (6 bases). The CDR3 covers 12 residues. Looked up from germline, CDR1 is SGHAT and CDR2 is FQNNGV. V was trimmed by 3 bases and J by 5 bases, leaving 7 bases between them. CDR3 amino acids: CASSFGGETQYF. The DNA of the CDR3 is TGTGCCAGCAGCTTCGGGGGTGAGACCCAGTACTTC.

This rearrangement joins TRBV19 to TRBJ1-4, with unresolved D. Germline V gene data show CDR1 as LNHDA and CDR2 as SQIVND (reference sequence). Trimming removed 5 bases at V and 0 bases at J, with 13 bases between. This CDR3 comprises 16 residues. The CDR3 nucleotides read TGTGCCAGTAGTCCCAGGCTCGGTGCAACTAATGAAAAACTGTTTTTT. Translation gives CASSPRLGATNEKLFF.

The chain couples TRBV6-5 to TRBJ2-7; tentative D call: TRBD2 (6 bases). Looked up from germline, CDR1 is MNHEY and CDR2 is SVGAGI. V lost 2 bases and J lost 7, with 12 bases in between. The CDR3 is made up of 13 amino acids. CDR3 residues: CASSYPTRLEQYF. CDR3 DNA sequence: TGTGCCAGCAGTTACCCGACTAGGCTGGAGCAGTACTTC.

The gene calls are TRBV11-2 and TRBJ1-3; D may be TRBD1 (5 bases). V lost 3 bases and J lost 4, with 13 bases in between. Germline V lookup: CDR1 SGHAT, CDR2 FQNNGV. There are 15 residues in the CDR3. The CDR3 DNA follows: TGTGCCAGCAGCTTCCCCCTGGGGACCGGAAACACCATATATTTT. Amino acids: CASSFPLGTGNTIYF.

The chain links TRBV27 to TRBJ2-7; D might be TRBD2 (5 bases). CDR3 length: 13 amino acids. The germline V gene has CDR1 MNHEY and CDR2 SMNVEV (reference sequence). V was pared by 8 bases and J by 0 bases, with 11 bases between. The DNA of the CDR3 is TGTGCCAGCGGCCCCGGAGGCTCCTACGAGCAGTACTTC. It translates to CASGPGGSYEQYF.

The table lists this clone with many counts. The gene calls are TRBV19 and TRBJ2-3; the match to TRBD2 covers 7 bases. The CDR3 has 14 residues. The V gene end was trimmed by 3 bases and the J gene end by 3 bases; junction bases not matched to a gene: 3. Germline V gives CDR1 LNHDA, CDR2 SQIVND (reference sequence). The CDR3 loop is CASSIGGYTDTQYF. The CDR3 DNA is TGTGCCAGTAGTATCGGGGGGTATACAGATACGCAGTATTTT. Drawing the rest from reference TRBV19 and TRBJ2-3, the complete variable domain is DGGITQSPKYLFRKEGQNVTLSCEQNLNHDAMYWYRQDPGQGLRLIYYSQIVNDFQKGDIAEGYSVSREKKESFPLTVTSAQKNPTAFYLCASSIGGYTDTQYFGPGTRLTVL.

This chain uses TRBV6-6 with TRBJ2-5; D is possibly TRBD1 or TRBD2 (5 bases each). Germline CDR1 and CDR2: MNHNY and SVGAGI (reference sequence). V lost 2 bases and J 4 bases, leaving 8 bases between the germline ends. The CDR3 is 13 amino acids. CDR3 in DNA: TGTGCCAGCAGTTACCAGGGACCAGAGACCCAGTACTTC. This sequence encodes CASSYQGPETQYF.

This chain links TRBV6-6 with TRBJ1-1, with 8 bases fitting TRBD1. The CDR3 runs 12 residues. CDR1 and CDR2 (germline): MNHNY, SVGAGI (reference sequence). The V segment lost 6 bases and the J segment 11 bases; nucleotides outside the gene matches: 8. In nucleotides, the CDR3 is TGTGCCAGCAGCGGCACAGGGGGAGGTGCTTTCTTT. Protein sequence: CASSGTGGGAFF.

The CDR3: CASSLVDRNTGELFF. CDR3 bases: TGTGCCAGCAGCTTGGTCGACAGAAACACCGGGGAGCTGTTTTTT. This sequence joins TRBV5-6 and TRBJ2-2; possible D gene TRBD1, 5 bases. This CDR3 contains 15 residues. Germline V lookup: CDR1 SGHDT, CDR2 YYEEEE. V shed 0 bases and J shed 2 bases, with 8 bases lying between them.

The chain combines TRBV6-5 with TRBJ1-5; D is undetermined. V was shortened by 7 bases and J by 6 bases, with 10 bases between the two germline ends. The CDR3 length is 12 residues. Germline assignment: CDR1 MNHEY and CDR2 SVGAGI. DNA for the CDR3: TGTGCCAGCAAGGGCGTCGGTCAGCCCCAGCATTTT. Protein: CASKGVGQPQHF.

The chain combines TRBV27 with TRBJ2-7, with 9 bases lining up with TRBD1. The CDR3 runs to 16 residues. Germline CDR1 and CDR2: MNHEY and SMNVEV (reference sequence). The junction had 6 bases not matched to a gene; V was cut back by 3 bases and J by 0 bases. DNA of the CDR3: TGTGCCAGCAGTTTGTACAGGGGGCAGAGCTCCTACGAGCAGTACTTC. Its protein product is CASSLYRGQSSYEQYF.

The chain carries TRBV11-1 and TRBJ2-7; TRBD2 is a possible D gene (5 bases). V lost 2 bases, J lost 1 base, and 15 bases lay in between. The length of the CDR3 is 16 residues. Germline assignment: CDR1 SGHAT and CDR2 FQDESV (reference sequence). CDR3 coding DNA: TGTGCCAGCAGCTTATTCGCGGGCCCTCGTTCCTACGAGCAGTACTTC. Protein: CASSLFAGPRSYEQYF.

Written as DNA, the CDR3 is TGTGCCAGCAGCTTAGCTACAGGGAATTACGATCAGCCCCAGCATTTT. It codes for CASSLATGNYDQPQHF. The rearrangement links TRBV5-6 to TRBJ1-5, with D perhaps TRBD1 (6 bases). CDR1 is SGHDT, CDR2 YYEEEE, per germline. V was cut by 2 bases and J by 5 bases, with 17 bases left in between. The CDR3 has 16 residues.

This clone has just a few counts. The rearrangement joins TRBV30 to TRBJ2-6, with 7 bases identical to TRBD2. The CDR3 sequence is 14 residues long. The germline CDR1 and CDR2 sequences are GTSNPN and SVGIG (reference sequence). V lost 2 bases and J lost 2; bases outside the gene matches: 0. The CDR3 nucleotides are TGTGCCTGGAGTCGGGGGGCTGGGGCCAACGTCCTGACTTTC. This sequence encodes CAWSRGAGANVLTF. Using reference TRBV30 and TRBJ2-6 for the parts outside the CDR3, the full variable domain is SQTIHQWPATLVQPVGSPLSLECTVEGTSNPNLYWYRQAAGRGLQLLFYSVGIGQISSEVPQNLSASRPQDRQFILSSKKLLLSDSGFYLCAWSRGAGANVLTFGAGSRLTVL.

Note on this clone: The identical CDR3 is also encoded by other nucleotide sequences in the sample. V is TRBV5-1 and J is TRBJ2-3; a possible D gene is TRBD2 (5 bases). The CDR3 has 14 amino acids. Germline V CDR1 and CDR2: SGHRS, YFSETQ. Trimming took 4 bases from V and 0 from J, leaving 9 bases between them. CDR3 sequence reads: CASSPGGSTDTQYF. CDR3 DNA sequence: TGCGCCAGCAGCCCTGGAGGCAGCACAGATACGCAGTATTTT.

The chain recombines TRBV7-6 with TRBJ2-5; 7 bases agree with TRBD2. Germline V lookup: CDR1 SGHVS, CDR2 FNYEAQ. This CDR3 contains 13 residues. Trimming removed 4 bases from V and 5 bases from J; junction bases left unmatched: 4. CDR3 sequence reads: CASSSWEGETQYF. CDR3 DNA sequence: TGTGCCAGCAGCTCCTGGGAGGGGGAGACCCAGTACTTC.

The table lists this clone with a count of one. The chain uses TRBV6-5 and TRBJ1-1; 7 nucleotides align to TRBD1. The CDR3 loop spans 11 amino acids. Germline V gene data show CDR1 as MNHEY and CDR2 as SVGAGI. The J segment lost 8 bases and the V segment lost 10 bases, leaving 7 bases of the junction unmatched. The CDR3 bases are TGTGCCATCCTCCGGGACAGAGAAGCTTTCTTT. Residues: CAILRDREAFF.

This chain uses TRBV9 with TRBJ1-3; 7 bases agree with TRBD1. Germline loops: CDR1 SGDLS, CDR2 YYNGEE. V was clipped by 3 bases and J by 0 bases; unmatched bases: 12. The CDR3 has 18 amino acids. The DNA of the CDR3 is TGTGCCAGCAGCGATCAGTCGGGACAGAGCCACTCTGGAAACACCATATATTTT. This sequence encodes CASSDQSGQSHSGNTIYF.

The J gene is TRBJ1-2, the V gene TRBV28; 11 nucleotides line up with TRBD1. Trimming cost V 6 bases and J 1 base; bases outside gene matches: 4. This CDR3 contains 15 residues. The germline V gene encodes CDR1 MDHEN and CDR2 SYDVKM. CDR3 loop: CASRGTGGVNYGYTF. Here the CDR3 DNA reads TGTGCCAGCAGGGGGACAGGGGGGGTTAACTATGGCTACACCTTC.

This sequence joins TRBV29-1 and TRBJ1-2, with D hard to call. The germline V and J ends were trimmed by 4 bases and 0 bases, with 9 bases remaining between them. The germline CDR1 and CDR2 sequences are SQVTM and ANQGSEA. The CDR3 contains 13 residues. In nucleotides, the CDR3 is TGCAGCGTTGTAGGCAAAGCTAACTATGGCTACACCTTC. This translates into CSVVGKANYGYTF.

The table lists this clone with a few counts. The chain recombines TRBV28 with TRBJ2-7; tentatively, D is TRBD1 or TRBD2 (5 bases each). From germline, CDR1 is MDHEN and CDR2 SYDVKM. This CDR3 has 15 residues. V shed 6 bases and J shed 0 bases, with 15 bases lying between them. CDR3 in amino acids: CASRNPGTLSYEQYF. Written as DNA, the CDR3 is TGTGCCAGCAGAAACCCCGGGACCCTCTCCTACGAGCAGTACTTC.

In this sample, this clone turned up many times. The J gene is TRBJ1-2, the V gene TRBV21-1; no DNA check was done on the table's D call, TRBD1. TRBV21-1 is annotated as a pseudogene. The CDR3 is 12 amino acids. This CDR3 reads CASTTTGLGYTF. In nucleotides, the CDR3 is TGTGCCAGCACCACTACAGGGCTTGGCTACACCTTC.

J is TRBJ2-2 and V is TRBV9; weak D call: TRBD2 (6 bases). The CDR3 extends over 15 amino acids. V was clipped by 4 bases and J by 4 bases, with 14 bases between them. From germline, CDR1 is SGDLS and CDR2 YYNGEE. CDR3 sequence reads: CASSPLGGRTGELFF. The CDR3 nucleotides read TGTGCCAGCAGCCCCCTCGGGGGTCGCACCGGGGAGCTGTTTTTT.

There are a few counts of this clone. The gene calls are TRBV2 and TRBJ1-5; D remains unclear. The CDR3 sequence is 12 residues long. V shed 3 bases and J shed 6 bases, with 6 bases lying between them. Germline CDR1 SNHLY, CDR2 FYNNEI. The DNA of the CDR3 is TGTGCCAGCAGTGAGTCCTTTCAGCCCCAGCATTTT. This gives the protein CASSESFQPQHF.

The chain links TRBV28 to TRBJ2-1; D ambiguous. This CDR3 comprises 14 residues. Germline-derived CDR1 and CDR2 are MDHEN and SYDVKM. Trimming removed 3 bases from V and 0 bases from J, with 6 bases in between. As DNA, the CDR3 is TGTGCCAGCAGTTTCTTGGGCTCCTACAATGAGCAGTTCTTC. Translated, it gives CASSFLGSYNEQFF.

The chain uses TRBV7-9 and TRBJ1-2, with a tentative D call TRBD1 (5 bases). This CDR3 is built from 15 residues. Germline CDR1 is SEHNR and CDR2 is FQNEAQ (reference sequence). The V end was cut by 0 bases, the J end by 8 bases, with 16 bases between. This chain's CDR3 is CASSLAGTDSEGYTF. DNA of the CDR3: TGTGCCAGCAGCTTAGCCGGGACGGACTCGGAAGGCTACACCTTC.